Given below is one T cell receptor (beta chain) in context. The data belong to a study of blood T cell repertoires in COVID-19. For the study at large: The United States, Italy and Spain supplied acute and convalescent COVID-19 samples. Nucleic acid was either cDNA or gDNA, and it came from T cells, B-cell-depleted T cells, or PBMCs.

CDR1 is SEHNR and CDR2 is FQNEAQ in the germline V gene (reference sequence). The CDR3 extends over 16 amino acids. The trim removed 6 bases at V and 5 bases at J, leaving 7 bases unmatched. In the source study's methods: How many nucleated cells were present was estimated from reference gene primer amplification. Repertoires were generated with immunoSEQ multiplex PCR, while TCRdb's copy carries only in-frame clones and drops some. That table supplies the V and J calls and clone size; D and trimming were determined from the DNA. Here the sample spans over 35,000 clones, around 80% being singletons. The chain employs TRBV7-9 and TRBJ2-3; 14 positions agree with TRBD2. Sequencing was done on a sample of peripheral blood. The TCR comes from a man aged 60 to 75 with active COVID-19. CDR3 coding DNA: TGTGCCAGCAGTCCCGGACTAGCGGGGGGAAGAGATACGCAGTATTTT. It specifies CASSPGLAGGRDTQYF.